Each of the 28 T cell receptor beta chains below was sequenced from the same sample in a study of blood T cell repertoires in COVID-19. Assay used: immunoSEQ multiplex PCR; TCRdb lists only in-frame clones, some missing. The sample includes 250,000 or so clones, 80% to 90% seen only once; the top ten take about 1.6%. Input material: peripheral blood. Receptors were obtained from a woman in her thirties or forties who had recovered from COVID-19.

This chain uses TRBV21-1 with TRBJ1-2. TRBV21-1 is noted as a pseudogene. CDR3 length: 13 residues. For the CDR3, the DNA is TGTGCCAGCAGACACGGGGAATCTTGTGGCTACACCTTC. Protein sequence: CASRHGESCGYTF.

The rearrangement links TRBV5-4 to TRBJ1-1, with D unresolved. CDR3 length: 15 residues. Germline CDR1 and CDR2: SGHNT and YYREEE (reference sequence). V dropped 4 bases and J dropped 4 bases, with 17 bases sitting between them. The CDR3 loop is CASSPGAGDGTEAFF. CDR3 bases: TGTGCCAGCAGCCCTGGAGCGGGCGACGGCACTGAAGCTTTCTTT.

The V gene is TRBV6-5, the J gene TRBJ1-2; 9 bases agree with TRBD1. CDR3 length: 12 residues. Germline CDR1 MNHEY, CDR2 SVGAGI. V lost 6 bases, J lost 6 bases, and 2 bases stayed unmatched. CDR3 DNA sequence: TGTGCCAGCAGAACAGGGGGCGATGGCTACACCTTC. Its protein product is CASRTGGDGYTF.

The chain combines TRBV25-1 with TRBJ2-1; 10 nucleotides match TRBD2. V lost 3 bases, J lost 3 bases, and 5 bases stayed unmatched. This CDR3 spans 16 amino acids. The germline gives CDR1 MGHDK, CDR2 SYGVNS. The CDR3 DNA follows: TGTGCCAGCAGTGATACTAGCGGGGCCCACTACAATGAGCAGTTCTTC. Its protein product is CASSDTSGAHYNEQFF.

The J gene is TRBJ2-2, the V gene TRBV11-2, with D possibly being TRBD1 (6 bases). Germline V CDR1 and CDR2: SGHAT, FQNNGV. The V gene lost 5 bases and the J gene lost 4 bases, with 14 bases spanning the gap. CDR3 length: 15 amino acids. CDR3 loop: CASSHGQGPTGELFF. CDR3 coding DNA: TGTGCCAGCAGCCATGGGCAGGGGCCCACCGGGGAGCTGTTTTTT.

V usage is TRBV25-1 and J usage is TRBJ1-2; 8 nucleotides match TRBD1. Germline CDR1 is MGHDK and CDR2 is SYGVNS. Trimming removed 6 bases from V and 3 bases from J; junction bases left unmatched: 9. This CDR3 contains 15 residues. Here the CDR3 reads CASRPRDRRYYGYTF. CDR3 coding DNA: TGTGCCAGCAGGCCTCGGGACAGGAGATACTATGGCTACACCTTC.

The genes are TRBV20-1 and TRBJ2-7; 7 bases fit TRBD1. This CDR3 is built from 11 residues. V lost 4 bases, J lost 6 bases, and 3 bases stayed unmatched. Germline V lookup: CDR1 DFQATT, CDR2 SNEGSKA (reference sequence). CDR3 protein: CSAIDRAEQYF. The CDR3 DNA reads TGCAGTGCTATAGACAGGGCCGAGCAGTACTTC.

The gene calls are TRBV15 and TRBJ2-2; possibly TRBD1 for D (6 bases). Germline V gene data show CDR1 as LNHNV and CDR2 as YYDKDF (reference sequence). V dropped 6 bases and J dropped 0 bases, with 14 bases sitting between them. The CDR3 sequence is 16 residues long. CDR3 DNA: TGTGCCACCAGAGACCCACAGGGCGCGAACACCGGGGAGCTGTTTTTT. Translation: CATRDPQGANTGELFF.

The chain is built from TRBV11-3 and TRBJ2-7; 7 bases agree with TRBD2. With 8 bases clipped from V and 2 bases from J, the junction kept 21 bases outside the gene matches. This CDR3 has 18 residues. Germline values: CDR1 SGHNT, CDR2 YENEEA. The CDR3 sequence is CASGVSGEGEVPPYEQYF. The CDR3 DNA sequence: TGTGCCAGCGGGGTATCCGGGGAGGGAGAAGTTCCCCCCTACGAGCAGTACTTC.

The chain recombines TRBV7-9 with TRBJ1-2; TRBD1 might be the D (5 bases). The CDR3 runs 14 residues. Per the germline V gene, CDR1 is SEHNR and CDR2 is FQNEAQ (reference sequence). Deletions cut 0 bases from V and 3 bases from J, with 8 bases between. For the CDR3, the DNA is TGTGCCAGCAGCTTAGCGGCAGGGTACTATGGCTACACCTTC. Translated, it gives CASSLAAGYYGYTF. Full variable domain (outside the CDR3, taken from reference TRBV7-9 and TRBJ1-2): DTGVSQNPRHKITKRGQNVTFRCDPISEHNRLYWYRQTLGQGPEFLTYFQNEAQLEKSRLLSDRFSAERPKGSFSTLEIQRTEQGDSAMYLCASSLAAGYYGYTFGSGTRLTVV.

V gene TRBV27 combines with J gene TRBJ2-5; 9 nucleotides agree with TRBD2. Germline V CDR1 and CDR2: MNHEY, SMNVEV (reference sequence). This CDR3 spans 16 amino acids. J gave up 0 bases and V 5 bases, and 7 bases lay outside the gene matches. DNA for the CDR3: TGTGCCAGCAGTCCTTCTAGCGGGGAGTACCAAGAGACCCAGTACTTC. Amino acids: CASSPSSGEYQETQYF.

The chain has TRBV2 and TRBJ1-2, with 12 positions matching TRBD1. V dropped 7 bases and J dropped 7; count of bases not matched to a gene: 1. CDR1 is SNHLY and CDR2 is FYNNEI in the germline V gene. The CDR3 has 12 residues. CDR3 DNA: TGTGCCAGCAAGGGACAGGGGGCTGGCTACACCTTC. Its protein is CASKGQGAGYTF. Full variable domain (outside the CDR3, taken from reference TRBV2 and TRBJ1-2): EPEVTQTPSHQVTQMGQEVILRCVPISNHLYFYWYRQILGQKVEFLVSFYNNEISEKSEIFDDQFSVERPDGSNFTLKIRSTKLEDSAMYFCASKGQGAGYTFGSGTRLTVV.

This chain uses TRBV5-3 with TRBJ1-2; the D gene is possibly TRBD1 (5 bases). TRBV5-3 is marked as an open reading frame, function uncertain. The V end lost 3 bases, the J end lost 7 bases, and 19 bases lay between the germline ends. CDR3 length: 15 amino acids. The CDR3: CARSCPRVRGFGYTF. The CDR3 region has the DNA TGTGCCAGAAGCTGCCCCAGGGTCCGCGGCTTTGGCTACACCTTC.

The chain couples TRBV2 to TRBJ2-7; 8 positions agree with TRBD1. CDR1 SNHLY and CDR2 FYNNEI come from the germline V gene. The CDR3 spans 13 residues. V lost 6 bases and J lost 2; bases outside the gene matches: 3. CDR3 residues: CASRQGAAYEQYF. Here the CDR3 DNA reads TGTGCCAGCAGGCAGGGGGCTGCCTACGAGCAGTACTTC.

This clone came up a few times. The V call is TRBV5-4, the J call TRBJ2-2, with 8 nucleotides matching TRBD1. Germline V gene data show CDR1 as SGHNT and CDR2 as YYREEE (reference sequence). With V trimmed by 4 bases and J by 4 bases, 6 bases remained unmatched. The CDR3 is 15 residues long. In DNA form, the CDR3 reads TGTGCCAGCAGCCCTGACAGGGGCCTCACCGGGGAGCTGTTTTTT. Residues: CASSPDRGLTGELFF. The complete variable domain, with remaining parts taken from reference TRBV5-4 and TRBJ2-2, reads ETGVTQSPTHLIKTRGQQVTLRCSSQSGHNTVSWYQQALGQGPQFIFQYYREEENGRGNFPPRFSGLQFPNYSSELNVNALELDDSALYLCASSPDRGLTGELFFGEGSRLTVL.

CDR3 nucleotide sequence: TGTGCCAGCTCACCACCTCTGGGTACAGCGGGCTCTGGAAACACCATATATTTT. Translated, it gives CASSPPLGTAGSGNTIYF. This chain joins TRBV18 and TRBJ1-3; D gene ambiguous. Germline V gene lookup returns CDR1 KGHSH and CDR2 LQKENI. This CDR3 has 18 amino acids. The germline V and J ends were trimmed by 0 bases and 0 bases, with 15 bases remaining between them.

This chain uses TRBV5-4 with TRBJ1-2; D is unresolved. Trimming removed 4 bases at V and 0 bases at J, with 10 bases between. Germline assignment: CDR1 SGHNT and CDR2 YYREEE (reference sequence). The CDR3 has 14 residues. In DNA, the CDR3 is TGTGCCAGCAGCCCACCCCGGGCTAACTATGGCTACACCTTC. Its protein is CASSPPRANYGYTF. Full variable domain (remainder filled in from reference TRBV5-4 and TRBJ1-2): ETGVTQSPTHLIKTRGQQVTLRCSSQSGHNTVSWYQQALGQGPQFIFQYYREEENGRGNFPPRFSGLQFPNYSSELNVNALELDDSALYLCASSPPRANYGYTFGSGTRLTVV.

CDR3: CASSDANYGYTF. The CDR3 region has the DNA TGTGCCAGCAGTGACGCTAACTATGGCTACACCTTC. The rearrangement links TRBV6-1 to TRBJ1-2; no definite D call. CDR1 is MNHNS, CDR2 SASEGT, per germline. The germline V and J ends were trimmed by 3 bases and 0 bases, with 2 bases remaining between them. The CDR3 runs to 12 residues.

The chain is built from TRBV27 and TRBJ1-6; tentatively, D is TRBD1 (5 bases). CDR1 and CDR2 (germline): MNHEY, SMNVEV (reference sequence). V lost 5 bases and J lost 6, with 17 bases in between. The CDR3 spans 16 residues. As DNA, the CDR3 is TGTGCCAGCAGTCCCAATTGGGGCGGACCTAATTCACCCCTCCACTTT. Protein sequence: CASSPNWGGPNSPLHF.

The V gene is TRBV6-2 or TRBV6-3, the J gene TRBJ2-3; 13 bases align to TRBD2. Trimming at V came to 5 bases and at J to 6 bases, leaving 5 bases not matched to a gene. This CDR3 is 15 amino acids long. Germline CDR1 reads MNHEY; CDR2 reads SVGEGT. The DNA for the CDR3 is TGTGCCAGCAGTCTCATGGGACTAGCGGGGGATACGCAGTATTTT. It codes for CASSLMGLAGDTQYF.

As for this clone: Other DNA variants within this sample encode the same CDR3. V and J are TRBV19 and TRBJ1-2; no clear D gene. V was trimmed by 3 bases and J by 4 bases, leaving 6 bases between them. The CDR3 sequence is 12 residues long. Germline CDR1 LNHDA, CDR2 SQIVND (reference sequence). In DNA, the CDR3 is TGTGCCAGTAGTATTTCAGGCTATGGCTACACCTTC. This sequence encodes CASSISGYGYTF. Full variable domain (remainder filled in from reference TRBV19 and TRBJ1-2): DGGITQSPKYLFRKEGQNVTLSCEQNLNHDAMYWYRQDPGQGLRLIYYSQIVNDFQKGDIAEGYSVSREKKESFPLTVTSAQKNPTAFYLCASSISGYGYTFGSGTRLTVV.

V is TRBV5-5 and J is TRBJ1-5; TRBD1 aligns across 7 bases. The CDR3 loop spans 16 amino acids. From germline, CDR1 is SGHKS and CDR2 YYEKEE (reference sequence). V dropped 3 bases and J dropped 7; count of bases not matched to a gene: 13. The CDR3 coding sequence is TGTGCCAGCAGCTGGGAGGCGGGACAGAGCTACCAGCCCCAGCATTTT. This sequence encodes CASSWEAGQSYQPQHF. Full variable domain (missing parts from reference TRBV5-5 and TRBJ1-5): DAGVTQSPTHLIKTRGQQVTLRCSPISGHKSVSWYQQVLGQGPQFIFQYYEKEERGRGNFPDRFSARQFPNYSSELNVNALLLGDSALYLCASSWEAGQSYQPQHFGDGTRLSIL.

This clone showed up just a few times. The genes are TRBV6-5 and TRBJ1-1, with a weak D call TRBD1 (5 bases). CDR1 is MNHEY, CDR2 SVGAGI, per germline. V dropped 11 bases and J dropped 6 bases, with 13 bases sitting between them. CDR3 length: 11 residues. CDR3 amino acids: CAAGRSAEAFF. As DNA, the CDR3 is TGTGCCGCGGGGCGTTCGGCTGAAGCTTTCTTT.

This clone was observed once. The chain is built from TRBV6-6 and TRBJ2-5; 13 bases are shared with TRBD2. The CDR3 spans 14 residues. The V segment lost 6 bases and the J segment 3 bases; nucleotides outside the gene matches: 1. Germline loops: CDR1 MNHNY, CDR2 SVGAGI (reference sequence). The CDR3 sequence: CASRTSGGKETQYF. Written as DNA, the CDR3 is TGTGCCAGCAGGACTAGCGGGGGGAAAGAGACCCAGTACTTC.

This clone appeared a single time. V gene TRBV5-4 combines with J gene TRBJ2-3; TRBD1 matches at 7 bases. Per the germline V gene, CDR1 is SGHNT and CDR2 is YYREEE (reference sequence). Losses at the gene ends were 6 bases for V and 4 bases for J; bases not matched to a gene: 11. The CDR3 length is 15 residues. CDR3 nucleotide sequence: TGTGCCAGCAAGAGTCCGGGACAGCTCCCAGATACGCAGTATTTT. It translates to CASKSPGQLPDTQYF.

This clone has ten or more counts. The chain combines TRBV14 with TRBJ1-2; 8 nucleotides agree with TRBD1. CDR1 and CDR2 from the germline V gene are SGHDN and FVKESK. V gave up 4 bases and J gave up 4 bases; unmatched junction bases: 8. CDR3 length: 15 residues. The CDR3 sequence: CASSPRTGRTYGYTF. DNA of the CDR3: TGTGCCAGCAGCCCCCGGACAGGGCGCACCTATGGCTACACCTTC.

This clone was seen a few times. This sequence joins TRBV29-1 and TRBJ2-6; D may be TRBD2 (5 bases). Trimming took off 6 bases at V and 0 bases at J, with 9 bases between the two ends. Germline V gene sequence: CDR1 SQVTM, CDR2 ANQGSEA. This CDR3 is 14 amino acids long. The DNA of the CDR3 is TGCAGCGTCGACGGGGTCTCTGGGGCCAACGTCCTGACTTTC. The encoded protein is CSVDGVSGANVLTF.

This chain uses TRBV21-1 with TRBJ1-2. TRBV21-1 is labeled a pseudogene. The CDR3 consists of 16 residues. CDR3 nucleotide sequence: TGTGCCCGGGGAGGGGCAAACGACATAGCTAACTATGGCTACACCTTC. Protein sequence: CARGGANDIANYGYTF.